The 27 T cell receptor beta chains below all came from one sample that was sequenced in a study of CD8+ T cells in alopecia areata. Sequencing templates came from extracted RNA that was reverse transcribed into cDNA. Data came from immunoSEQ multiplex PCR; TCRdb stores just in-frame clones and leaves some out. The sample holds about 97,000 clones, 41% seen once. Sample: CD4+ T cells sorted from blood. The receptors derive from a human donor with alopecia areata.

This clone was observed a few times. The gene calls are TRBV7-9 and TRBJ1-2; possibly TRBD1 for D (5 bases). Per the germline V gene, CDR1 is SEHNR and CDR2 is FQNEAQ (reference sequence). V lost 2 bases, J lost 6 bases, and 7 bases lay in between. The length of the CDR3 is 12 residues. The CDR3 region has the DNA TGTGCCAGCAGCTTATCAGGGAATGGCTACACCTTC. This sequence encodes CASSLSGNGYTF.

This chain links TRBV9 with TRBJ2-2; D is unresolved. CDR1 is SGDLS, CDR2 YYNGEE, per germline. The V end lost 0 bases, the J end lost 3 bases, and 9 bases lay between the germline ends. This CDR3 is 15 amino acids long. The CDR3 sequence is CASSVGSGDTGELFF. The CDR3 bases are TGTGCCAGCAGCGTAGGATCTGGGGACACCGGGGAGCTGTTTTTT.

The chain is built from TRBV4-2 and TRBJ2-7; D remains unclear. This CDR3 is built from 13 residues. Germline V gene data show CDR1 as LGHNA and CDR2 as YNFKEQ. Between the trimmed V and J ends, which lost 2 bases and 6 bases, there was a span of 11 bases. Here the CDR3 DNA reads TGTGCCAGCAGCCAAAGTTTCCGTTCCGAGCAGTACTTC. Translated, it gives CASSQSFRSEQYF.

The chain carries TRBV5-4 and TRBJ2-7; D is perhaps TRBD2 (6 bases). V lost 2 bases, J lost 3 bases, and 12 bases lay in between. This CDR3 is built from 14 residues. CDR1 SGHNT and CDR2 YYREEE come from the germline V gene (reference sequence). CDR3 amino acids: CASSFAGRGYEQYF. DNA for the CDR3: TGTGCCAGCAGCTTCGCGGGGCGCGGCTACGAGCAGTACTTC. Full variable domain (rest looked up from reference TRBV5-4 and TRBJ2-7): ETGVTQSPTHLIKTRGQQVTLRCSSQSGHNTVSWYQQALGQGPQFIFQYYREEENGRGNFPPRFSGLQFPNYSSELNVNALELDDSALYLCASSFAGRGYEQYFGPGTRLTVT.

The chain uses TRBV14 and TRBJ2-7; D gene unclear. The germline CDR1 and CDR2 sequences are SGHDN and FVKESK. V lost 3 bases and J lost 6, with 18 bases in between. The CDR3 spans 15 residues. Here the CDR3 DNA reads TGTGCCAGCAGCCACCCCTCCCGCGGCCTCTTCGAGCAGTACTTC. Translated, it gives CASSHPSRGLFEQYF.

The CDR3 coding sequence is TGTGCCAGCAGGCTTGGGGCAGGGAATCAGCCCCAGCATTTT. This encodes CASRLGAGNQPQHF. The rearrangement links TRBV2 to TRBJ1-5; D might be TRBD1 (5 bases). Trimming took off 6 bases at V and 4 bases at J, with 13 bases between the two ends. Germline assignment: CDR1 SNHLY and CDR2 FYNNEI. This CDR3 comprises 14 residues. The whole variable domain, filled in from reference TRBV2 and TRBJ1-5, reads EPEVTQTPSHQVTQMGQEVILRCVPISNHLYFYWYRQILGQKVEFLVSFYNNEISEKSEIFDDQFSVERPDGSNFTLKIRSTKLEDSAMYFCASRLGAGNQPQHFGDGTRLSIL.

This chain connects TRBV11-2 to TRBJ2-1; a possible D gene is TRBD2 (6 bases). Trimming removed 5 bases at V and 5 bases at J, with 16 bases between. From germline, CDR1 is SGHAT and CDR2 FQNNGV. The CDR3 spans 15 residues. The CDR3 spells CASSLDAAGHNEQFF. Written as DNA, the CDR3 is TGTGCCAGCAGCCTTGACGCGGCGGGACACAATGAGCAGTTCTTC.

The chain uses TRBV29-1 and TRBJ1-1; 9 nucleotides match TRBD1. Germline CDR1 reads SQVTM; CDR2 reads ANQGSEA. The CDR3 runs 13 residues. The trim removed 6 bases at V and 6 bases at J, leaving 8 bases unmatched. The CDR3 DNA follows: TGCAGCGTGGAGAGACAGGGGGGAGCTGAAGCTTTCTTT. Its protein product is CSVERQGGAEAFF.

In DNA form, the CDR3 reads TGCAGTGCTAGAATGTCAGCTGAAGCTTTCTTT. Amino acids: CSARMSAEAFF. The chain uses TRBV20-1 and TRBJ1-1; D ambiguous. CDR1 and CDR2 from the germline V gene are DFQATT and SNEGSKA (reference sequence). Trimming shortened V by 2 bases and J by 6 bases, and 7 bases separated the two germline ends. The CDR3 length is 11 residues.

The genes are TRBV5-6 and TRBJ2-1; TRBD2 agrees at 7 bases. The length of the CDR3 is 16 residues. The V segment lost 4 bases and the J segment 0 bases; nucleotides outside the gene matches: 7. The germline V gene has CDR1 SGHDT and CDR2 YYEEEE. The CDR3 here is CASSPGGPGSYNEQFF. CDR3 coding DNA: TGTGCCAGCAGCCCGGGGGGTCCAGGCTCCTACAATGAGCAGTTCTTC.

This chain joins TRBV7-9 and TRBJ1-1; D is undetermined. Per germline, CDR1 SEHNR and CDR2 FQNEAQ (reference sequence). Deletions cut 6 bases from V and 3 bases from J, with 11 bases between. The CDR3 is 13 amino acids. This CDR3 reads CASSWRADTEAFF. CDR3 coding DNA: TGTGCCAGCAGTTGGCGGGCAGACACTGAAGCTTTCTTT.

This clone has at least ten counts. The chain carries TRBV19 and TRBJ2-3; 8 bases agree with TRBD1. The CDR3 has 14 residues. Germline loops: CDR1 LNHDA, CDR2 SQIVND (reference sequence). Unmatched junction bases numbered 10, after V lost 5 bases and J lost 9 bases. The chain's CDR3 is CASSPRQGKNTQYF. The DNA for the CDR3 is TGTGCCAGTAGTCCCAGACAGGGGAAGAACACGCAGTATTTT.

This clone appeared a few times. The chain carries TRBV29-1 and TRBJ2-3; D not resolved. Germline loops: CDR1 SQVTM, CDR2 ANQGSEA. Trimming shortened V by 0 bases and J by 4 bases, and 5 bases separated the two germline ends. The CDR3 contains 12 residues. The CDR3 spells CSVEDGPDTQYF. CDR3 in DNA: TGCAGCGTTGAAGACGGGCCAGATACGCAGTATTTT.

The CDR3 region is CASSQPTQNTEAFF. CDR3 bases: TGCGCCAGCAGCCAACCGACACAGAACACTGAAGCTTTCTTT. The chain joins TRBV4-1 to TRBJ1-1; D is unclear. Germline-derived CDR1 and CDR2 are MGHRA and YSYEKL. The CDR3 has 14 residues. The V end lost 2 bases, the J end lost 1 base, and 8 bases lay between the germline ends.

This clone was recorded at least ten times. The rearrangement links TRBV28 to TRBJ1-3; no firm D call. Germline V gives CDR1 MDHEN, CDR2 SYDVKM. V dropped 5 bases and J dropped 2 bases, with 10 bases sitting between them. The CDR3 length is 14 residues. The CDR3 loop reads CASSPPTTGNTIYF. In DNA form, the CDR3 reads TGTGCCAGCAGTCCTCCCACAACTGGAAACACCATATATTTT.

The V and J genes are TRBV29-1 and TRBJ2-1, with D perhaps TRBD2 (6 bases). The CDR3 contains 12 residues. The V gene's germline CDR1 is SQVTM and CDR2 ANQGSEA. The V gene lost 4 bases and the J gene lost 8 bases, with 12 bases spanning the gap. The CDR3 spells CSVVQGGYEQFF. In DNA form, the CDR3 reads TGCAGCGTTGTCCAGGGAGGCTATGAGCAGTTCTTC.

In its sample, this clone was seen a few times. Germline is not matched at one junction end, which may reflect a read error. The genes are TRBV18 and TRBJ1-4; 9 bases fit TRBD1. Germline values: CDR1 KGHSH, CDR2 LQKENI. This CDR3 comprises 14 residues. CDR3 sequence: CASSPPGTGSLLHF. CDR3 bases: TGTGCCAGCTCACCCCCCGGGACAGGGTCCTTACTCCATTTC.

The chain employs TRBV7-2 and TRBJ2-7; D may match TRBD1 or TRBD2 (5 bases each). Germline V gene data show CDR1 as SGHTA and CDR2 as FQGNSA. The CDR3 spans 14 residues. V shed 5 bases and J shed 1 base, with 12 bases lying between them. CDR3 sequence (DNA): TGTGCCAGCAGCCAAGGGACGGTTTCCTACGAGCAGTACTTC. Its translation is CASSQGTVSYEQYF.

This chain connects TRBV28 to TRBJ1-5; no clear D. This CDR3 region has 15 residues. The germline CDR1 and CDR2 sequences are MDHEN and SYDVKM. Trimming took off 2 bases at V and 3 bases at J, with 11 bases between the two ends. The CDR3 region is CASSLGGSHNQPQHF. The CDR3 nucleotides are TGTGCCAGCAGTTTAGGAGGGTCCCACAATCAGCCCCAGCATTTT.

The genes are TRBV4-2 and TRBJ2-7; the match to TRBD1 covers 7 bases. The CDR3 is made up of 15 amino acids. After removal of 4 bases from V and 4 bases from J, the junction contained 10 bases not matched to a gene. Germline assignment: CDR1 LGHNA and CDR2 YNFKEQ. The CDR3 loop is CASSRSTGEQYEQYF. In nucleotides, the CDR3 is TGTGCCAGCAGCCGGTCCACAGGGGAGCAATACGAGCAGTACTTC.

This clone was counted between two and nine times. The CDR3: CASSTGQGRGPPSV. The CDR3 DNA sequence: TGCGCCAGCAGCACCGGACAGGGCAGAGGGCCTCCTTCGGTC. The genes are TRBV5-1 and TRBJ2-7; 8 bases line up with TRBD1. The germline V gene has CDR1 SGHRS and CDR2 YFSETQ. This CDR3 has 14 residues.

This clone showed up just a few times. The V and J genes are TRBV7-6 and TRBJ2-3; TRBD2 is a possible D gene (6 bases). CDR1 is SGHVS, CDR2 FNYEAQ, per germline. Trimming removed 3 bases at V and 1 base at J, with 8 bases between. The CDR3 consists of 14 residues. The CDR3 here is CASSFPSGTDTQYF. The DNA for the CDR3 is TGTGCCAGCAGCTTCCCTAGCGGCACAGATACGCAGTATTTT.

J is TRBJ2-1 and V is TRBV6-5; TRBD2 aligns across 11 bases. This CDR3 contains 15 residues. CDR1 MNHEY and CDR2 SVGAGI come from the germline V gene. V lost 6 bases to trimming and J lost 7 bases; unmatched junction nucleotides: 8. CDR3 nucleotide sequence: TGTGCCAGCAGCCTTACTAGCGGGGGTAGGAATGAGCAGTTCTTC. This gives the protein CASSLTSGGRNEQFF.

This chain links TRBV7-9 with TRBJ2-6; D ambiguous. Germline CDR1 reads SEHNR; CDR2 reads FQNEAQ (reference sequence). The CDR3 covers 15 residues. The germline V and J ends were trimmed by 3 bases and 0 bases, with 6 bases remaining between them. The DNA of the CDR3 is TGTGCCAGCAGCTTCGAAGGCTCTGGGGCCAACGTCCTGACTTTC. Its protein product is CASSFEGSGANVLTF.

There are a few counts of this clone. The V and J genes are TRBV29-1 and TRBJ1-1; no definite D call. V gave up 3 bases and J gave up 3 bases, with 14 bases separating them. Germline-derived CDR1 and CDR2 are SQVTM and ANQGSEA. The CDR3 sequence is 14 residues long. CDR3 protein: CSVERDRRDTEAFF. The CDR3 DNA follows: TGCAGCGTTGAGAGGGATCGTAGAGACACTGAAGCTTTCTTT.

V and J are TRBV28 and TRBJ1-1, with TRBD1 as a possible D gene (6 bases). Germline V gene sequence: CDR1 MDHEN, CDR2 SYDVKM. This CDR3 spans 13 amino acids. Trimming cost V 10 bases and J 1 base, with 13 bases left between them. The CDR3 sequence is CATLLTGNTEAFF. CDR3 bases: TGTGCCACCCTTCTGACAGGGAACACTGAAGCTTTCTTT.

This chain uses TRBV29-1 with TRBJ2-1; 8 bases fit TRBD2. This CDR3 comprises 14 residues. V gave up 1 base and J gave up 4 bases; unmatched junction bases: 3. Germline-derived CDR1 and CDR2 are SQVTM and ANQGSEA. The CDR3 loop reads CSVEASGSYNEQFF. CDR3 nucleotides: TGCAGCGTTGAAGCTAGCGGGTCTTACAATGAGCAGTTCTTC.